This TCR beta chain appears in the sequencing data of a study of T cells in Graves' hyperthyroidism and ophthalmopathy. This CDR3 region has 14 residues. The V end lost 4 bases, the J end lost 4 bases, and 13 bases lay between the germline ends. The V gene's germline CDR1 is LGHNA and CDR2 YSLEER. Researchers defined stable Graves' hyperthyroidism as no ophthalmopathy progression within 18 months. Used for diagnoses were clinical symptoms, serum thyroxine and TRAb, thyroid ultrasound and orbital computed tomography. In regard to this clonotype: A much larger clone sits a single nucleotide away, making a read error possible.

TCR beta CDR3 region amplification was performed from RNA transcripts. When the TCR CDR3 underwent first-round RT-PCR, the HTBI primer set was used. A single record per CDR3 protein comes from TCRdb applying MiXCR to the multiplex PCR reads. The data contain 95,000 to 110,000 distinct CDR3 sequences, about 45% of them singletons. The clonotype comes from a man between 40 and 49 years old with Graves' hyperthyroidism. The rearrangement links TRBV4-3 to TRBJ1-1; D call uncertain. Sequences were obtained from blood. The CDR3, as DNA: TGCGCCAGCAGCCGAGATCTGGGGAGCACTGAAGCTTTCTTT. It yields the protein CASSRDLGSTEAFF.